These 10 T cell receptor beta chains share one sample of origin, sequenced in a study of early T cells in non-severe SARS-CoV-2 infection (TCRdb year 2021). Preparation of the library involved 5' RACE. TCRdb names NextSeq 500 as the instrument used. The raw public reads went through TCRdb reprocessing: fastp at Q25, MiXCR clone calling, in-frame beta chains kept. Under each unique CDR3 protein, matching rows form one entry showing the most common genes and DNA. The sample includes about 35,000 distinct CDR3 sequences, with approximately 6.1% observed a single time. The ten largest clones capture roughly 4.9% of the sample. The source material was whole blood. The source is an adult who was a healthcare worker with PCR-confirmed SARS-CoV-2 infection or an uninfected control (not recorded which).

This clonotype occurred many times. This chain uses TRBV4-1 with TRBJ1-2; D is ambiguous. The germline CDR1 and CDR2 sequences are MGHRA and YSYEKL. V was pared by 1 base and J by 4 bases, with 13 bases between. This CDR3 comprises 15 residues. The CDR3 coding sequence is TGCGCCAGCAGCCAAGTGATGCAGGCTATCTATGGCTACACCTTC. As protein: CASSQVMQAIYGYTF.

This clonotype was seen ten or more times. The chain carries TRBV27 and TRBJ1-4, with D maybe TRBD1 (6 bases). The CDR3 contains 16 residues. CDR1 MNHEY and CDR2 SMNVEV come from the germline V gene (reference sequence). V shed 7 bases and J shed 7 bases, with 22 bases lying between them. The CDR3 DNA sequence: TGTGCCAGCAAGAAATTACAGGGTGATCGGGCTGAAAAACTGTTTTTT. Protein sequence: CASKKLQGDRAEKLFF.

This clonotype was seen at least ten times. The chain joins TRBV28 to TRBJ2-3; TRBD1 or TRBD2 may be the D gene (6 bases each). The germline V and J ends were trimmed by 3 bases and 5 bases, with 12 bases remaining between them. This CDR3 has 14 amino acids. Germline lookup yields CDR1 MDHEN and CDR2 SYDVKM. The CDR3 DNA is TGTGCCAGCAGTTTGAGGGGGGCGGGAGATACGCAGTATTTT. Residues: CASSLRGAGDTQYF.

This clonotype was found many times. The chain uses TRBV29-1 and TRBJ2-1; no reliable D call. The CDR3 is 14 amino acids. Germline-derived CDR1 and CDR2 are SQVTM and ANQGSEA. Trimming stripped 0 bases from V and 4 bases from J, with 10 bases between. The CDR3 here is CSVEDRVSYNEQFF. CDR3 nucleotides: TGCAGCGTTGAAGATCGGGTGTCATACAATGAGCAGTTCTTC.

This clonotype was observed at least ten times. The genes are TRBV15 and TRBJ2-1, with 9 bases matching TRBD2. The CDR3 sequence is 16 residues long. The V gene end was trimmed by 0 bases and the J gene end by 2 bases; junction bases not matched to a gene: 2. Germline V gives CDR1 LNHNV, CDR2 YYDKDF (reference sequence). The CDR3 sequence: CATSRDIAGAYNEQFF. The CDR3 coding sequence is TGTGCCACCAGCAGAGATATAGCGGGAGCCTACAATGAGCAGTTCTTC.

This clonotype was detected many times. The chain couples TRBV18 to TRBJ2-3, with 10 bases that match TRBD1. This CDR3 spans 18 amino acids. Germline-derived CDR1 and CDR2 are KGHSH and LQKENI. The junction had 11 bases not matched to a gene; V was cut back by 2 bases and J by 3 bases. CDR3 in amino acids: CASSPLPGQGMGTDTQYF. The CDR3 bases are TGTGCCAGCTCACCATTACCGGGACAGGGGATGGGAACAGATACGCAGTATTTT. Full variable domain (remainder filled in from reference TRBV18 and TRBJ2-3): NAGVMQNPRHLVRRRGQEARLRCSPMKGHSHVYWYRQLPEEGLKFMVYLQKENIIDESGMPKERFSAEFPKEGPSILRIQQVVRGDSAAYFCASSPLPGQGMGTDTQYFGPGTRLTVL.

There are many counts of this clonotype. The chain carries TRBV7-2 and TRBJ2-7; D is uncertain. The V end was cut by 3 bases, the J end by 2 bases, with 11 bases between. CDR1 is SGHTA, CDR2 FQGNSA, per germline. The CDR3 covers 14 residues. CDR3 DNA sequence: TGTGCCAGCAGCTTCGGCAGGAGCACCTACGAGCAGTACTTC. As protein: CASSFGRSTYEQYF.

This clonotype was seen many times. The chain joins TRBV19 to TRBJ2-7; TRBD2 agrees at 8 bases. CDR1 is LNHDA, CDR2 SQIVND, per germline (reference sequence). The CDR3 runs 13 residues. V shed 4 bases and J 1 base; nucleotides not matched to a gene: 0. The CDR3 protein is CASSTSGSYEQYF. CDR3 coding DNA: TGTGCCAGTAGTACTAGCGGGTCCTACGAGCAGTACTTC.

Ten or more counts support this clonotype. V is TRBV6-5 and J is TRBJ2-1; TRBD2 aligns across 12 bases. The germline gives CDR1 MNHEY, CDR2 SVGAGI. Trimming at V came to 2 bases and at J to 5 bases, leaving 13 bases not matched to a gene. The CDR3 totals 19 residues. The CDR3 region is CASSYGFGLAGKNNNEQFF. The CDR3 DNA reads TGTGCCAGCAGTTACGGGTTTGGACTAGCGGGAAAGAACAACAATGAGCAGTTCTTC.

This clonotype came up many times. The V gene is TRBV27, the J gene TRBJ2-7; D unclear. CDR1 MNHEY and CDR2 SMNVEV come from the germline V gene (reference sequence). CDR3 size: 14 residues. V lost 5 bases and J lost 4, with 15 bases in between. CDR3 sequence reads: CASSPTDSSYEQYF. CDR3 in DNA: TGTGCCAGCAGTCCGACGGATAGTTCGTACGAGCAGTACTTC.